The T cell receptor beta chain described here comes from a study of control samples from healthy donors and cancer patients. The germline V gene encodes CDR1 WNHNN and CDR2 SYGVQD (reference sequence). Germline trimming cut 4 bases from V and 5 bases from J; bases unmatched to any gene: 10. The CDR3 loop spans 15 amino acids. The method was immunoSEQ multiplex PCR; TCRdb's version includes in-frame clones alone and lacks a portion of them. This table has approximately 90,000 clones, about 81% appearing once. The sequencing input was PBMCs. The chain carries TRBV10-1 and TRBJ2-7; TRBD2 aligns across 8 bases. The origin of this receptor is a man between 65 and 85 years old with lung cancer. The CDR3 DNA follows: TGCGCCAGCAGTGCCGTGGCCGGGGGGGCCAACGAGCAGTACTTC. Its translation is CASSAVAGGANEQYF.